This T cell receptor (beta chain) derives from a study of OX40 agonist ivuxolimab in advanced cancers. Whole-study findings and limits: Within 6 weeks, CD4+ and CD8+ blood T cells expanded clonally at 0.1 to 3.0 mg/kg. The study found among the lowest clonal expansion in partial responders at 0.1-3.0 mg/kg. CD4+ T cells averaged fewer expanded clones than CD8+ T cells.

As for this clone: Its antigen is still unknown.

The data were produced by immunoSEQ multiplex PCR, yet TCRdb's version contains in-frame clones alone and is incomplete. The table has around 40,000 clones, roughly four fifths seen once. This CDR3 has 14 amino acids. V lost 5 bases and J lost 4, with 13 bases in between. Germline CDR1 and CDR2: MGHRA and YSYEKL. V is TRBV4-1 and J is TRBJ2-3; the D is unclear. The receptor's source is an adult with an advanced solid tumor such as melanoma, head and neck, liver or kidney cancer. Sequences were derived from CD4+ or CD8+ T cells sorted from blood, sampled in a trial of the OX40 agonist ivuxolimab. CDR3 in amino acids: CASSLAGSPDTQYF. The DNA of the CDR3 is TGCGCCAGCAGCTTGGCAGGATCCCCAGATACGCAGTATTTT.